A single sample is the source of the 17 T cell receptor beta chains below, sequenced in a study of T cell responses to AZD1222 COVID-19 vaccine. Data came from immunoSEQ multiplex PCR; TCRdb stores just in-frame clones and leaves some out. Among about 100,000 clones, approximately 87% were seen once, and the ten largest hold more than 15%. The sequenced sample was peripheral blood, obtained on day 0 of AZD1222 vaccination. These receptors came from an adult in good health.

The chain links TRBV27 to TRBJ1-2; D ambiguous. CDR3 length: 13 residues. V lost 6 bases and J 13 bases, leaving 21 bases between the germline ends. CDR1 is MNHEY, CDR2 SMNVEV, per germline (reference sequence). The CDR3 protein is CASSYKPSGACTF. The DNA of the CDR3 is TGTGCCAGCAGCTACAAGCCCTCGGGAGCCTGCACCTTC.

The chain is built from TRBV2 and TRBJ1-2; D is unresolved. The CDR3 length is 13 residues. The germline V gene has CDR1 SNHLY and CDR2 FYNNEI. Trimming took 3 bases from V and 0 from J, leaving 5 bases between them. The CDR3 region has the DNA TGTGCCAGCAGTGACCAGGCTAACTATGGCTACACCTTC. Translation gives CASSDQANYGYTF.

This chain joins TRBV29-1 and TRBJ1-5; D call uncertain. Trimming left V 0 bases short and J 9 bases short, with 9 bases between. The CDR3 spans 12 residues. CDR1 and CDR2 from the germline V gene are SQVTM and ANQGSEA. The CDR3, as DNA: TGCAGCGTTGAAGATAACAGTGGGCCCCAGCATTTT. It specifies CSVEDNSGPQHF.

The chain uses TRBV19 and TRBJ1-1; D gene unclear. The CDR3 loop spans 13 amino acids. V gave up 0 bases and J gave up 10 bases, with 12 bases separating them. Per the germline V gene, CDR1 is LNHDA and CDR2 is SQIVND (reference sequence). DNA of the CDR3: TGTGCCAGTAGTATAGATCGGATCGGAGCAGCTTTCTTT. It yields the protein CASSIDRIGAAFF.

This rearrangement joins TRBV27 to TRBJ2-5; D is unresolved. The V gene lost 2 bases and the J gene lost 7 bases, with 11 bases spanning the gap. Germline loops: CDR1 MNHEY, CDR2 SMNVEV (reference sequence). The CDR3 runs 13 residues. DNA for the CDR3: TGTGCCAGCAGTTTAGGGCTAGACGGGACCCAGTACTTC. It codes for CASSLGLDGTQYF.

The V gene is TRBV19, the J gene TRBJ2-3; 9 nucleotides match TRBD1. Germline V gene lookup returns CDR1 LNHDA and CDR2 SQIVND (reference sequence). V lost 7 bases and J lost 3; bases outside the gene matches: 5. The CDR3 extends over 14 amino acids. The CDR3 DNA is TGTGCCAGTACGGACAGGGGAGCGACAGATACGCAGTATTTT. It is translated as CASTDRGATDTQYF.

The rearrangement links TRBV9 to TRBJ1-6; 7 bases fit TRBD1. CDR1 SGDLS and CDR2 YYNGEE come from the germline V gene. The CDR3 has 14 residues. J lost 5 bases, V lost 2 bases, and 1 base had no gene match. The CDR3, as DNA: TGTGCCAGCAGCGTCGGGACAGATAATTCACCCCTCCACTTT. Amino acids: CASSVGTDNSPLHF. Using reference TRBV9 and TRBJ1-6 for the parts outside the CDR3, the full variable domain is DSGVTQTPKHLITATGQRVTLRCSPRSGDLSVYWYQQSLDQGLQFLIQYYNGEERAKGNILERFSAQQFPDLHSELNLSSLELGDSALYFCASSVGTDNSPLHFGNGTRLTVT.

A single count supports this clone. V gene TRBV5-1 combines with J gene TRBJ1-1; perhaps TRBD1 as D (6 bases). Trimming took 4 bases from V and 1 from J, leaving 11 bases between them. CDR3 length: 14 amino acids. Germline CDR1 SGHRS, CDR2 YFSETQ. In DNA, the CDR3 is TGCGCCAGCAGCCTTGACAGGCCGAACACTGAAGCTTTCTTT. Protein sequence: CASSLDRPNTEAFF.

The chain is built from TRBV20-1 and TRBJ1-2, with D unclear. V was cut by 4 bases and J by 3 bases, with 3 bases left in between. From germline, CDR1 is DFQATT and CDR2 SNEGSKA (reference sequence). The CDR3 has 10 amino acids. The DNA for the CDR3 is TGCAGTGCTACCGACTATGGCTACACCTTC. It encodes CSATDYGYTF.

The J gene is TRBJ2-2, the V gene TRBV5-4; 10 nucleotides align to TRBD1. The CDR3 is 16 amino acids. After removal of 4 bases from V and 7 bases from J, the junction contained 10 bases not matched to a gene. Germline V gene sequence: CDR1 SGHNT, CDR2 YYREEE (reference sequence). In nucleotides, the CDR3 is TGTGCCAGCAGCCCGGGACAGGGGAGATTCAACGGGGAGCTGTTTTTT. The encoded protein is CASSPGQGRFNGELFF.

The rearrangement uses TRBV27 and TRBJ2-3; D uncertain. The CDR3 covers 13 residues. The V gene lost 5 bases and the J gene lost 6 bases, with 12 bases spanning the gap. The V gene's germline CDR1 is MNHEY and CDR2 SMNVEV (reference sequence). CDR3 in amino acids: CASSDLQIDTQYF. In nucleotides, the CDR3 is TGTGCCAGCAGTGACTTACAGATCGATACGCAGTATTTT.

This chain uses TRBV2 with TRBJ1-5; the D is unclear. Trimming removed 3 bases at V and 4 bases at J, with 19 bases between. CDR1 and CDR2 (germline): SNHLY, FYNNEI. The CDR3 is 17 amino acids. The CDR3 protein is CASSDPVGGLGNQPQHF. Here the CDR3 DNA reads TGTGCCAGCAGTGATCCAGTTGGCGGACTTGGGAATCAGCCCCAGCATTTT.

This chain uses TRBV11-2 with TRBJ2-7, with D perhaps matching TRBD1 or TRBD2 (5 bases each). Per germline, CDR1 SGHAT and CDR2 FQNNGV. This CDR3 comprises 15 residues. V lost 3 bases, J lost 0 bases, and 12 bases lay in between. The CDR3 sequence is CASSLRGPPSYEQYF. The CDR3 DNA reads as TGTGCCAGCAGCTTGAGGGGCCCTCCCTCCTACGAGCAGTACTTC.

This clone was counted only a few times. J is TRBJ2-7 and V is TRBV12-3 or TRBV12-4; no clear D. This CDR3 has 12 residues. The V and J ends lost 6 bases and 5 bases respectively, with 11 bases between them. The CDR3 DNA follows: TGTGCCAGCAGCCCCAGAGGACACGAGCAGTACTTC. Protein: CASSPRGHEQYF.

The genes are TRBV5-4 and TRBJ1-3, with unresolved D. Between the trimmed V and J ends, which lost 4 bases and 0 bases, there was a span of 8 bases. This CDR3 is built from 14 residues. The germline CDR1 and CDR2 sequences are SGHNT and YYREEE (reference sequence). In DNA form, the CDR3 reads TGTGCCAGCAGCGACTCGACCTCTGGAAACACCATATATTTT. This gives the protein CASSDSTSGNTIYF. Combining the CDR3 with reference TRBV5-4 and TRBJ1-3 gives the whole variable domain ETGVTQSPTHLIKTRGQQVTLRCSSQSGHNTVSWYQQALGQGPQFIFQYYREEENGRGNFPPRFSGLQFPNYSSELNVNALELDDSALYLCASSDSTSGNTIYFGEGSWLTVV.

This sequence joins TRBV6-6 and TRBJ1-3, with no clear D. The CDR3 has 17 residues. Germline V gene sequence: CDR1 MNHNY, CDR2 SVGAGI (reference sequence). With 5 bases removed from V and 4 bases from J, the gap between germline ends came to 21 bases. The CDR3 sequence is CASSRTFEALGGNTIYF. Here the CDR3 DNA reads TGTGCCAGCAGTCGAACTTTCGAAGCCCTTGGCGGAAACACCATATATTTT.

The sample holds one count of this clone. This sequence joins TRBV7-2 and TRBJ1-1; TRBD1 matches 7 bases. With V trimmed by 5 bases and J by 7 bases, 16 bases remained unmatched. This CDR3 is built from 16 residues. Germline V gene sequence: CDR1 SGHTA, CDR2 FQGNSA. CDR3 sequence reads: CASSPTIPQGVIEAFF. In nucleotides, the CDR3 is TGTGCCAGCAGCCCGACCATCCCTCAGGGGGTTATTGAAGCTTTCTTT.